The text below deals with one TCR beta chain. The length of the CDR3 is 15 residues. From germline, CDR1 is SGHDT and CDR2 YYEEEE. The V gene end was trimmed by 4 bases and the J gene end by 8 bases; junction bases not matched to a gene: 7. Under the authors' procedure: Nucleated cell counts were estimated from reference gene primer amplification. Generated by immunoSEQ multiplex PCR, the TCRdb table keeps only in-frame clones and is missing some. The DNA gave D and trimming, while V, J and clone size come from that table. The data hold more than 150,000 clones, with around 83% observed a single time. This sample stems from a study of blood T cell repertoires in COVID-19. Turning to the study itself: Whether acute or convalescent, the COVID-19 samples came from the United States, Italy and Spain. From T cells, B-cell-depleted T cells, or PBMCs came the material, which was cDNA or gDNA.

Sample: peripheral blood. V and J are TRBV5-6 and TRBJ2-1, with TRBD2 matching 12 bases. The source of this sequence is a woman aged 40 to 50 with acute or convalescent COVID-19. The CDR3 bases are TGTGCCAGCAGCAAACTAGCGGGAGGATTTTATGAGCAGTTCTTC. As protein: CASSKLAGGFYEQFF.